This T cell receptor (beta chain) is from a study of molecular identifiers for immune sequencing clone quantification. A CD8+CD4-CCR7+CD45RA+ gate was used to sort naive CD8 T cells. This CDR3 has 15 residues. Trimming at V came to 3 bases and at J to 0 bases, leaving 5 bases not matched to a gene. Germline values: CDR1 MNHEY, CDR2 SMNVEV (reference sequence). This clonotype has more than one count but fewer than ten. Making the bulk TCR libraries relied on previously described methods and listed TCR primers. TCRdb re-called the PCR reads through MiXCR, storing one row per CDR3 protein. In the table there are around 480,000 distinct CDR3 sequences, around 25% of which are singletons.

V usage is TRBV27 and J usage is TRBJ2-7; TRBD1 agrees at 7 bases. Sequenced input: naive CD8+ T cells from blood, with Jurkat cell RNA spiked in. Subset described: FACS-sorted CD8+CD4-CCR7+CD45RA+ naive T cells. The receptor was derived from a human donor in good health. Some libraries in this study had Jurkat cell RNA spiked in. CDR3 DNA sequence: TGTGCCAGCAGTTTGGCTGGGGACAGCTCCTACGAGCAGTACTTC. This sequence encodes CASSLAGDSSYEQYF.